This paragraph covers one TCR beta chain sequence. The antigen is unknown. Here immunoSEQ multiplex PCR was the method, and the copy in TCRdb shows in-frame clones only, minus some. The data contain about 350,000 clones, around 84% of them singletons. The data were taken from a study of Ad26.COV2.S vaccination and SARS-CoV-2 variants. Study-wide results and limits: A substantial breadth of spike-specific CD8+ and CD4+ T cell responses after vaccination has been reported.

Treatment of the sample: 15 to 20 received Ad26.COV2.S at low or high dose, single or two shots; roughly 5 received placebo; per-sample allocation not given. Specimens were obtained on day 63 following the first vaccine or placebo injection. This TCR derives from a person between 18 and 65 years old who received the Ad26.COV2.S COVID-19 vaccine or a placebo. The material sequenced was peripheral blood, taken in a trial of Ad26.COV2.S vaccine versus placebo.

The CDR3 DNA reads TGTGCCAGCAGCTTTTTGAGGGACACTGAAGCTTTCTTT. Amino acid sequence: CASSFLRDTEAFF. This sequence joins TRBV7-2 and TRBJ1-1; D remains unclear. Germline V gene data show CDR1 as SGHTA and CDR2 as FQGNSA. This CDR3 comprises 13 residues. Trimming took 3 bases from V and 3 from J, leaving 8 bases between them.